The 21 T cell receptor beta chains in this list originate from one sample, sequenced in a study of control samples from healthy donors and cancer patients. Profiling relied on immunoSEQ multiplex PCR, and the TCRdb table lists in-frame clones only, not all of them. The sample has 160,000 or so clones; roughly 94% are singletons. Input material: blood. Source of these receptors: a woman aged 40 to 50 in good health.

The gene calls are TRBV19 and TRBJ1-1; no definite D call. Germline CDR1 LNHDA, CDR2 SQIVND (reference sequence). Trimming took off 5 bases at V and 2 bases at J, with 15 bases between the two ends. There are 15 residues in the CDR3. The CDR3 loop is CASSRQYSINTEAFF. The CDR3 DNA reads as TGTGCCAGTAGTCGGCAGTATTCTATCAACACTGAAGCTTTCTTT.

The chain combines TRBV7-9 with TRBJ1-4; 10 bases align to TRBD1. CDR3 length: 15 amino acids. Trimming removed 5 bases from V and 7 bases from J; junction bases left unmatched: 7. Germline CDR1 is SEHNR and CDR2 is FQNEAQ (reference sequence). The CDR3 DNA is TGTGCCAGCAGCATACGGGACAGGGGAGGTGAAAAACTGTTTTTT. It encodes CASSIRDRGGEKLFF.

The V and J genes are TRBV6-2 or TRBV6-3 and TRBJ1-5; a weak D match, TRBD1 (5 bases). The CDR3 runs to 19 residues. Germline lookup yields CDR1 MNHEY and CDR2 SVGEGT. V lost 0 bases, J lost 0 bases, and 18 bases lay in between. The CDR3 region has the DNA TGTGCCAGCAGTTACTCGAGTGACGGGACGGATTATAGCAATCAGCCCCAGCATTTT. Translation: CASSYSSDGTDYSNQPQHF.

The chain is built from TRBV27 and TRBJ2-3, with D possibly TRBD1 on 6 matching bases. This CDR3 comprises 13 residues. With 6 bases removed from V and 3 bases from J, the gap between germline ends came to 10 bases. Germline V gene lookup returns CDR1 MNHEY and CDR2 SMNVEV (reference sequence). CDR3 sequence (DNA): TGTGCCAGCAGAACTACAGGGACAGATACGCAGTATTTT. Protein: CASRTTGTDTQYF.

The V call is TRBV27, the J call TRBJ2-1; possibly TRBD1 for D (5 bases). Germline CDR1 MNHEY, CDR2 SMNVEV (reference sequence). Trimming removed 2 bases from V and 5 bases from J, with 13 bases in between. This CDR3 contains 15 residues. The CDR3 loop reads CASSLTSWGDNEQFF. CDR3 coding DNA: TGTGCCAGCAGTTTAACTTCGTGGGGCGACAATGAGCAGTTCTTC.

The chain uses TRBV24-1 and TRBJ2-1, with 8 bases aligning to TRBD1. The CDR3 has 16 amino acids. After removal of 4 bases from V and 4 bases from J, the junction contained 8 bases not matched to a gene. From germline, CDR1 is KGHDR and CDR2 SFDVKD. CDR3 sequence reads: CATSDPAGGRYNEQFF. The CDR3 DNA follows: TGTGCCACCAGTGACCCCGCAGGGGGCAGGTACAATGAGCAGTTCTTC.

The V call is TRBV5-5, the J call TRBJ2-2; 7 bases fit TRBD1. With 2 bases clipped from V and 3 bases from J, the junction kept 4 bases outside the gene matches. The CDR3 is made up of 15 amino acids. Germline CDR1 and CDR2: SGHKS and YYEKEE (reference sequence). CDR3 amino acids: CASSLRDRDTGELFF. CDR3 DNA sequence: TGTGCCAGCAGCTTAAGAGACAGGGACACCGGGGAGCTGTTTTTT.

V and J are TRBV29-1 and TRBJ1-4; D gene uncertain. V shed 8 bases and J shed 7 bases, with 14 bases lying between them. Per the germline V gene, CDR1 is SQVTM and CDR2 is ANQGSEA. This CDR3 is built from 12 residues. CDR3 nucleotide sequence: TGCAGCTCCCGGGATGGGTCTGAAAAACTGTTTTTT. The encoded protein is CSSRDGSEKLFF.

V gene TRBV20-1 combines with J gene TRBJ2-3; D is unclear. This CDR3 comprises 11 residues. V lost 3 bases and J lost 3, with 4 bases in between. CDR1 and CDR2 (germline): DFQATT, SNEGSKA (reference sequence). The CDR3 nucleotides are TGCAGTGCTAGCGAGACAGATACGCAGTATTTT. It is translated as CSASETDTQYF.

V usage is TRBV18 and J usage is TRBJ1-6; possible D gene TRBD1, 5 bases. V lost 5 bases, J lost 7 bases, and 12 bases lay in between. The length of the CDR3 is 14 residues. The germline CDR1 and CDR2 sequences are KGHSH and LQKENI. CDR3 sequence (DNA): TGTGCCAGCTCATCCCGGGACGGGAATTCACCCCTCCACTTT. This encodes CASSSRDGNSPLHF.

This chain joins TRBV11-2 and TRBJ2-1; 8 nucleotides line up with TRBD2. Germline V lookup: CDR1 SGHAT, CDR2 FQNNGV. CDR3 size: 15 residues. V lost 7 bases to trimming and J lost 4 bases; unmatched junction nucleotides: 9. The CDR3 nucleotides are TGTGCCAGCACCATCTTAACGGGAGGGTACAATGAGCAGTTCTTC. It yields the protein CASTILTGGYNEQFF.

The CDR3 loop is CASSQVPGPAIYF. The CDR3 coding sequence is TGTGCCAGCAGCCAAGTGCCGGGGCCCGCCATATATTTT. The chain has TRBV4-2 and TRBJ1-3; weak D call: TRBD1 (5 bases). The CDR3 is 13 amino acids. V shed 1 base and J shed 11 bases, with 12 bases lying between them. The germline CDR1 and CDR2 sequences are LGHNA and YNFKEQ.

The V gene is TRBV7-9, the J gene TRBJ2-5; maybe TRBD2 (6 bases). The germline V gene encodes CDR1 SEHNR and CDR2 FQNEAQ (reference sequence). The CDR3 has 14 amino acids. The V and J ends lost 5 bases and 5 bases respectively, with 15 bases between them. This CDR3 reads CASSLGAGRETQYF. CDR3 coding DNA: TGTGCCAGCAGCCTAGGGGCGGGGCGGGAGACCCAGTACTTC.

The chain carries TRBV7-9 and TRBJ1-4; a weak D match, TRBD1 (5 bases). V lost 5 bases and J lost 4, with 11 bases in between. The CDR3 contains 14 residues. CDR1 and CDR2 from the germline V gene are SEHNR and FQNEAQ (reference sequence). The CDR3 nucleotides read TGTGCCAGCAGCCGGGGGAAGGATAATGAAAAACTGTTTTTT. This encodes CASSRGKDNEKLFF.

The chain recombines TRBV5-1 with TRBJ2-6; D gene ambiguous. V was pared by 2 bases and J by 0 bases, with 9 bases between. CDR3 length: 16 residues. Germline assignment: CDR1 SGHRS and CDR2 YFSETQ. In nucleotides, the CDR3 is TGCGCCAGCAGCTTAAACGGATACTCTGGGGCCAACGTCCTGACTTTC. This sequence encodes CASSLNGYSGANVLTF. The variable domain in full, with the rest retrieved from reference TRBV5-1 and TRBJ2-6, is KAGVTQTPRYLIKTRGQQVTLSCSPISGHRSVSWYQQTPGQGLQFLFEYFSETQRNKGNFPGRFSGRQFSNSRSEMNVSTLELGDSALYLCASSLNGYSGANVLTFGAGSRLTVL.

This CDR3 reads CATRGLQGNYGYTF. As DNA, the CDR3 is TGTGCCACCAGAGGACTACAGGGAAACTATGGCTACACCTTC. The V gene is TRBV15, the J gene TRBJ1-2; D perhaps matches TRBD1 (6 bases). Germline lookup yields CDR1 LNHNV and CDR2 YYDKDF (reference sequence). This CDR3 has 14 amino acids. Trimming removed 6 bases at V and 2 bases at J, with 13 bases between.

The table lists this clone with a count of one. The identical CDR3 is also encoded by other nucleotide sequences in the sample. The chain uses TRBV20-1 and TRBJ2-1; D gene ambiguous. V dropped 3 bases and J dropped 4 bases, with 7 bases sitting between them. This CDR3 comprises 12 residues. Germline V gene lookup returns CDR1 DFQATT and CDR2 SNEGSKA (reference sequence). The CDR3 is CSASPVYNEQFF. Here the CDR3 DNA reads TGCAGTGCTAGTCCGGTTTACAATGAGCAGTTCTTC.

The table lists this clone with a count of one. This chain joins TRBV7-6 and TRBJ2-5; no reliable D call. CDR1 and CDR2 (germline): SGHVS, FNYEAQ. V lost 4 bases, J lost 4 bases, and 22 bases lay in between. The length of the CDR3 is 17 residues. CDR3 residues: CASSSFFRTVGGETQYF. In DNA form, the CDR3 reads TGTGCCAGCAGCTCATTCTTTAGAACAGTAGGTGGAGAGACCCAGTACTTC.

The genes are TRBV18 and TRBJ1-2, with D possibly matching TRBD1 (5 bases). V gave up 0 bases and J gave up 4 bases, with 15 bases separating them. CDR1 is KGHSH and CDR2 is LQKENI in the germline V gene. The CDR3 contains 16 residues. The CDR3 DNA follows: TGTGCCAGCTCACCACCGGGGGACCCAAGGACCTATGGCTACACCTTC. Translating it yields CASSPPGDPRTYGYTF.

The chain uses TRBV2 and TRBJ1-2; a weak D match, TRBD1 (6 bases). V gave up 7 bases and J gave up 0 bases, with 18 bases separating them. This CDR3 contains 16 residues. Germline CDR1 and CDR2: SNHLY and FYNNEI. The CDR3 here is CASTGTPTPANYGYTF. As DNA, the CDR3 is TGTGCCAGCACAGGGACACCAACACCTGCTAACTATGGCTACACCTTC.

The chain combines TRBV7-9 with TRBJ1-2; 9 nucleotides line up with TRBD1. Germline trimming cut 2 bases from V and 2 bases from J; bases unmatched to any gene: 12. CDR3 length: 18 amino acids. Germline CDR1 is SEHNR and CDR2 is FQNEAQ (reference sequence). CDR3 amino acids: CASSLTRDRAYGNYGYTF. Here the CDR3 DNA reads TGTGCCAGCAGCTTAACCCGGGACAGGGCTTACGGGAACTATGGCTACACCTTC.